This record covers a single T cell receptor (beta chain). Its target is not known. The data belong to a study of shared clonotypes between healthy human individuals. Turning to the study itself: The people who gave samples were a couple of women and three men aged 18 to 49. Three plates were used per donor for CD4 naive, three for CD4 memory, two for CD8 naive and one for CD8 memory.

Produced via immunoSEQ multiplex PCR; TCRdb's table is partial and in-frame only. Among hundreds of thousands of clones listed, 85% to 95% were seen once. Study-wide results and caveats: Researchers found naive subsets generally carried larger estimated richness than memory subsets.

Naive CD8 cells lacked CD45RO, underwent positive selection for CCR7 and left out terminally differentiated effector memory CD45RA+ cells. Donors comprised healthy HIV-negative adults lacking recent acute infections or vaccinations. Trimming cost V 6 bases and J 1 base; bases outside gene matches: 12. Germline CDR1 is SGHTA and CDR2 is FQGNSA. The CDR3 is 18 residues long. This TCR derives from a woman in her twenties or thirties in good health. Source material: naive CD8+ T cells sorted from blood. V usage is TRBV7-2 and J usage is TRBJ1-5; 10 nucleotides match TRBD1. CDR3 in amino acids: CASSSIFGTGVSNQPQHF. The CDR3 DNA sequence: TGTGCCAGCAGTTCCATTTTTGGGACAGGGGTAAGCAATCAGCCCCAGCATTTT.